Given below is one T cell receptor beta chain in context. The target antigen is unknown. Amplicons of TCR beta CDR3 were generated from genomic DNA by two-round multiplex PCR. Primers specific to each TRBV and TRBJ gene drove first-round PCR. TCRdb reprocessed the multiplex PCR reads with MiXCR, giving one entry per CDR3 protein. The sample holds approximately 30,000 distinct CDR3 sequences, about 29% seen once. The data originate from a study of prognosis after radiotherapy for stage I lung cancer. Study as a whole: Medical inoperability was the status assigned to all non-small cell lung cancer patients. Concurrent therapy was not administered with stereotactic body radiotherapy to any patient.

Study-level findings and limits: Lower values of Shannon entropy after stereotactic body radiation therapy were seen in patients who developed distant metastases. Patients with metastases reportedly showed TRBV and TRBJ gene usage that differed from patients without metastases.

This CDR3 is built from 12 residues. Germline CDR1 and CDR2: PRHDT and FYEKMQ (reference sequence). Trimming removed 5 bases from V and 12 bases from J, with 15 bases in between. The V call is TRBV13, the J call TRBJ2-3; D not resolved. The sequence derives from a donor over 45 with non-small cell lung cancer. The material was PBMCs, obtained before or after stereotactic body radiation therapy (not recorded which). The CDR3 DNA reads TGTGCCAGCAGCAACCGCACAGATAAACAGTATTTT. It encodes CASSNRTDKQYF.